This TCR beta chain was obtained from a study of blood T cell repertoires in COVID-19. The overall study: T cells, B-cell-depleted T cells, or PBMCs provided the cDNA or gDNA that served as material.

Trimming took off 0 bases at V and 0 bases at J, with 8 bases between the two ends. This CDR3 region has 15 residues. The germline V gene encodes CDR1 MNHEY and CDR2 SVGEGT. Original processing notes: Estimation of nucleated cell counts relied on the amplification of reference gene primers. Sequencing was performed with immunoSEQ multiplex PCR; in TCRdb, only in-frame clones are kept and a portion is missing. Clone size and V and J calls were adopted from that table, with D and trimming inferred from the DNA. The sample holds about 54,000 clones, more than 75% seen once. The sequence came from a man in his fifties with active COVID-19. V and J are TRBV6-2 or TRBV6-3 and TRBJ2-5, with D possibly matching TRBD2 (5 bases). The sequencing sample was made of peripheral blood. The CDR3 reads CASSYSVRDQETQYF. For the CDR3, the DNA is TGTGCCAGCAGTTACTCGGTGCGGGACCAAGAGACCCAGTACTTC.